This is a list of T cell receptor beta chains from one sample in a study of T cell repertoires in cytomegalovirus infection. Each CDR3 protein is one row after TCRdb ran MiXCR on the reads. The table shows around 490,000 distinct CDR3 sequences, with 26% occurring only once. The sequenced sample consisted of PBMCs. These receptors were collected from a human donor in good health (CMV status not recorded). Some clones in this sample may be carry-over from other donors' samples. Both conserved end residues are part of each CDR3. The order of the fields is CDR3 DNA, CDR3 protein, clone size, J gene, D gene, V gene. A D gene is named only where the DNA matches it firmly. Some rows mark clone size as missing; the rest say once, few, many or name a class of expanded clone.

CDR3nt: TGTGCCAGCAGCTTGGAGGCCGGGAGCTCCTACAATGAGCAGTTCTTC
CDR3aa: CASSLEAGSSYNEQFF
abundance: -
j_gene: TRBJ2-1
d_gene: -
v_gene: TRBV5-4

CDR3nt: TGTGCCAGCAGCCCCAGGCGAGGGGATGAGCAGTTCTTC
CDR3aa: CASSPRRGDEQFF
abundance: many
j_gene: TRBJ2-1
d_gene: -
v_gene: TRBV7-2

CDR3nt: TGTGCCAGCAGTTACGGGAAAGCTTACAATGAGCAGTTCTTC
CDR3aa: CASSYGKAYNEQFF
abundance: few
j_gene: TRBJ2-1
d_gene: -
v_gene: TRBV6-2/TRBV6-3

CDR3nt: TGTGCCAGCAGCCCGACAGGGGCGAACTATGGCTACACCTTC
CDR3aa: CASSPTGANYGYTF
abundance: many
j_gene: TRBJ1-2
d_gene: TRBD1
v_gene: TRBV7-2

CDR3nt: TGTGCCAGCAGTTCCTATACAGGGGATGAGCAGTTCTTC
CDR3aa: CASSSYTGDEQFF
abundance: -
j_gene: TRBJ2-1
d_gene: TRBD1
v_gene: TRBV6-2/TRBV6-3

CDR3nt: TGTGCCAGCAGCGCGACAGCTACTAACTATGGCTACACCTTC
CDR3aa: CASSATATNYGYTF
abundance: -
j_gene: TRBJ1-2
d_gene: -
v_gene: TRBV11-3

CDR3nt: TGTGCCAGCAGTTTTATTGGGCAATCTAGCAATCAGCCCCAGCATTTT
CDR3aa: CASSFIGQSSNQPQHF
abundance: many
j_gene: TRBJ1-5
d_gene: -
v_gene: TRBV7-8

CDR3nt: TGTGCCAGCAGTTTTTTCTTGGGCGGGACCCCCTACAATGAGCAGTTCTTC
CDR3aa: CASSFFLGGTPYNEQFF
abundance: -
j_gene: TRBJ2-1
d_gene: -
v_gene: TRBV12-3/TRBV12-4

CDR3nt: TGTGCCAGCAGTTTTGATTTGGGGGACACTGAAGCTTTCTTT
CDR3aa: CASSFDLGDTEAFF
abundance: few
j_gene: TRBJ1-1
d_gene: -
v_gene: TRBV28

CDR3nt: TGTGCCAGCAAGTCGGGAGGGGACAGGGTGGCTGAGCAGTTCTTC
CDR3aa: CASKSGGDRVAEQFF
abundance: few
j_gene: TRBJ2-1
d_gene: -
v_gene: TRBV7-9

CDR3nt: TGTGCCAGCAGAGTTATGGGAAAATCCTACGAGCAGTACTTC
CDR3aa: CASRVMGKSYEQYF
abundance: -
j_gene: TRBJ2-7
d_gene: -
v_gene: TRBV12-3/TRBV12-4

CDR3nt: TGCAGTGCCACAGAAGTTTGGAGTCAGCCCCAGCATTTT
CDR3aa: CSATEVWSQPQHF
abundance: -
j_gene: TRBJ1-5
d_gene: -
v_gene: TRBV20-1

CDR3nt: TGTGCCAGCAGCTTAGATGTCGCGGGTACCGGGGAGCTGTTTTTT
CDR3aa: CASSLDVAGTGELFF
abundance: -
j_gene: TRBJ2-2
d_gene: -
v_gene: TRBV7-2

CDR3nt: TGTGCCAGCAGTTCATCTAGCGGGAGCGATGAGCAGTTCTTC
CDR3aa: CASSSSSGSDEQFF
abundance: -
j_gene: TRBJ2-1
d_gene: TRBD2
v_gene: TRBV25-1

CDR3nt: TGTGCCAGCAGCTTAGTGGGCAGCACTATCTATGGCTACACCTTC
CDR3aa: CASSLVGSTIYGYTF
abundance: -
j_gene: TRBJ1-2
d_gene: -
v_gene: TRBV7-2

CDR3nt: TGTGCCAGCAGCCCATGGACTAGCGGGAGACGGGCGGATACGCAGTATTTT
CDR3aa: CASSPWTSGRRADTQYF
abundance: few
j_gene: TRBJ2-3
d_gene: TRBD2
v_gene: TRBV4-2

CDR3nt: TGTGCCAGCAGCCCCCTAGCGGGAGGGCTCTTCAATGAGCAGTTCTTC
CDR3aa: CASSPLAGGLFNEQFF
abundance: many
j_gene: TRBJ2-1
d_gene: TRBD2
v_gene: TRBV7-3

CDR3nt: TGTGCCACCAGTGACTCGACACTAAACATTCAGTACTTC
CDR3aa: CATSDSTLNIQYF
abundance: few
j_gene: TRBJ2-4
d_gene: -
v_gene: TRBV24-1

CDR3nt: TGTGCCAGCAGCTTAGGGGACAGGGCAACCTACAATGAGCAGTTCTTC
CDR3aa: CASSLGDRATYNEQFF
abundance: -
j_gene: TRBJ2-1
d_gene: TRBD1
v_gene: TRBV7-8

CDR3nt: TGTGCCAGTAGTAAGGGACTAGCGGGAGTGGGGGATACGCAGTATTTT
CDR3aa: CASSKGLAGVGDTQYF
abundance: few
j_gene: TRBJ2-3
d_gene: TRBD2
v_gene: TRBV19

CDR3nt: TGTGCCAGCAGCCGACTAGCGGGAGTATATGAGCAGTTCTTC
CDR3aa: CASSRLAGVYEQFF
abundance: few
j_gene: TRBJ2-1
d_gene: TRBD2
v_gene: TRBV11-3

CDR3nt: TGCGCCAGCAGCGAGTTCGGACAGGGACAAGAGACCCAGTACTTC
CDR3aa: CASSEFGQGQETQYF
abundance: -
j_gene: TRBJ2-5
d_gene: TRBD1
v_gene: TRBV4-1

CDR3nt: TGTGCCAGCAGCCTTTTGCGGGGCTCGGGAAACACCATATATTTT
CDR3aa: CASSLLRGSGNTIYF
abundance: many
j_gene: TRBJ1-3
d_gene: -
v_gene: TRBV7-2